Below are 11 T cell receptor beta chains sequenced from a single sample in a study of cytomegalovirus exposure and HLA in healthy donors. Researchers ran the PCR with 60 Vbeta and 13 Jbeta primers. The data were produced by immunoSEQ multiplex PCR, yet TCRdb's version contains in-frame clones alone and is incomplete. Of 150,000 to 200,000 clones in the sample, 75% to 90% were seen once. Sequencing was carried out using PBMCs. These receptors came from a male donor in good health and CMV-seronegative.

This clone appeared a few times. The V call is TRBV11-3, the J call TRBJ2-1, with D perhaps TRBD2 (6 bases). Trimming removed 3 bases from V and 10 bases from J, with 16 bases in between. Germline lookup yields CDR1 SGHNT and CDR2 YENEEA. The CDR3 has 14 amino acids. The CDR3 sequence: CASSFDGRGGEQFF. The DNA for the CDR3 is TGTGCCAGCAGCTTCGACGGGCGGGGCGGAGAGCAGTTCTTC.

V gene TRBV25-1 combines with J gene TRBJ2-5; D call uncertain. The DNA end favors TRBJ2-7, so the J call may be wrong. The CDR3 runs 13 residues. CDR1 is MGHDK, CDR2 SYGVNS, per germline. The DNA of the CDR3 is TGTGCCAGCAGTGCTAGGCCCTCCTACGAGCAGTACTTC. Encoded protein: CASSARPSYEQYF.

This clone was counted once. The V and J genes are TRBV5-1 and TRBJ1-1; D remains ambiguous. Germline V gene data show CDR1 as SGHRS and CDR2 as YFSETQ. The V end was cut by 5 bases, the J end by 3 bases, with 11 bases between. The CDR3 loop spans 13 amino acids. CDR3 sequence (DNA): TGCGCCAGCAGGGCCGGGAAGGACACTGAAGCTTTCTTT. It codes for CASRAGKDTEAFF.

V gene TRBV5-1 combines with J gene TRBJ2-2; D might be TRBD2 (6 bases). The CDR3 is made up of 16 amino acids. Per germline, CDR1 SGHRS and CDR2 YFSETQ. The ends were cut back, 2 bases at V and 3 bases at J, with 14 bases in the middle. CDR3 region: CASSFGAGTYTGELFF. In nucleotides, the CDR3 is TGCGCCAGCAGCTTCGGGGCGGGGACGTACACCGGGGAGCTGTTTTTT.

The J gene is TRBJ2-7, the V gene TRBV7-9; TRBD2 matches at 14 bases. The CDR3 loop spans 19 amino acids. J lost 2 bases, V lost 4 bases, and 13 bases had no gene match. Per germline, CDR1 SEHNR and CDR2 FQNEAQ (reference sequence). The chain's CDR3 is CASSSLTPTSGGATYEQYF. The CDR3 DNA follows: TGTGCCAGCAGCTCCCTAACTCCGACTAGCGGGGGGGCCACCTACGAGCAGTACTTC. The variable domain in full, with the rest retrieved from reference TRBV7-9 and TRBJ2-7, is DTGVSQNPRHKITKRGQNVTFRCDPISEHNRLYWYRQTLGQGPEFLTYFQNEAQLEKSRLLSDRFSAERPKGSFSTLEIQRTEQGDSAMYLCASSSLTPTSGGATYEQYFGPGTRLTVT.

This chain connects TRBV9 to TRBJ2-1; D might be TRBD2 (5 bases). V was pared by 2 bases and J by 2 bases, with 11 bases between. The CDR3 is made up of 15 amino acids. The V gene's germline CDR1 is SGDLS and CDR2 YYNGEE. The DNA of the CDR3 is TGTGCCAGCAGCGTTTCGAGCGGAACCTACAATGAGCAGTTCTTC. Protein sequence: CASSVSSGTYNEQFF. Full variable domain (missing parts from reference TRBV9 and TRBJ2-1): DSGVTQTPKHLITATGQRVTLRCSPRSGDLSVYWYQQSLDQGLQFLIQYYNGEERAKGNILERFSAQQFPDLHSELNLSSLELGDSALYFCASSVSSGTYNEQFFGPGTRLTVL.

The rearrangement uses TRBV14 and TRBJ2-5; D gene ambiguous. The CDR3 is 13 amino acids. Germline V gives CDR1 SGHDN, CDR2 FVKESK. Trimming stripped 4 bases from V and 4 bases from J, with 10 bases between. The CDR3 reads CASSPQVGETQYF. For the CDR3, the DNA is TGTGCCAGCAGCCCTCAGGTAGGAGAGACCCAGTACTTC. Looking up the rest from reference TRBV14 and TRBJ2-5 gives the full variable domain: EAGVTQFPSHSVIEKGQTVTLRCDPISGHDNLYWYRRVMGKEIKFLLHFVKESKQDESGMPNNRFLAERTGGTYSTLKVQPAELEDSGVYFCASSPQVGETQYFGPGTRLLVL.

The chain combines TRBV19 with TRBJ2-7; TRBD2 matches 16 bases. V gave up 8 bases and J gave up 2 bases; unmatched junction bases: 6. The length of the CDR3 is 16 residues. Germline CDR1 and CDR2: LNHDA and SQIVND (reference sequence). As DNA, the CDR3 is TGTGCCAGTGTGCCGGGACTAGCGGGGGGGGCCTACGAGCAGTACTTC. Translation gives CASVPGLAGGAYEQYF.

The chain combines TRBV6-5 with TRBJ2-3, with D perhaps matching TRBD1 (6 bases). Germline V gene lookup returns CDR1 MNHEY and CDR2 SVGAGI. This CDR3 is built from 16 residues. Between the trimmed V and J ends, which lost 3 bases and 5 bases, there was a span of 18 bases. CDR3 sequence: CASSYSGTKQGDTQYF. The CDR3, as DNA: TGTGCCAGCAGTTATTCCGGGACAAAACAGGGAGATACGCAGTATTTT.

In its sample, this clone was seen once. This sequence joins TRBV5-1 and TRBJ2-1; possibly TRBD1 for D (6 bases). The CDR3 contains 17 residues. The germline V gene has CDR1 SGHRS and CDR2 YFSETQ. Trimming removed 4 bases at V and 0 bases at J, with 17 bases between. CDR3 sequence reads: CASSVQGRIFSYNEQFF. The CDR3 region has the DNA TGCGCCAGCAGCGTTCAGGGGCGGATCTTCTCCTACAATGAGCAGTTCTTC. The whole variable domain, filled in from reference TRBV5-1 and TRBJ2-1, reads KAGVTQTPRYLIKTRGQQVTLSCSPISGHRSVSWYQQTPGQGLQFLFEYFSETQRNKGNFPGRFSGRQFSNSRSEMNVSTLELGDSALYLCASSVQGRIFSYNEQFFGPGTRLTVL.

The chain has TRBV18 and TRBJ1-2; D uncertain. Looked up from germline, CDR1 is KGHSH and CDR2 is LQKENI. V was pared by 2 bases and J by 2 bases, with 12 bases between. The CDR3 loop spans 15 amino acids. In DNA, the CDR3 is TGTGCCAGCTCACCAGCAGGATCTAAAAACTATGGCTACACCTTC. It is translated as CASSPAGSKNYGYTF.